A single sample is the source of the 26 T cell receptor beta chains below, sequenced in a study of cytomegalovirus exposure and HLA in healthy donors. Primers included in the PCR were 60 Vbeta and 13 Jbeta primers. The repertoire was sequenced with immunoSEQ multiplex PCR; TCRdb's copy has only in-frame clones and lacks some. This sample has around 120,000 clones, with roughly 82% found just once. The sample taken for sequencing was PBMCs. The receptors were gathered from a middle-aged man in good health and CMV-seronegative.

The CDR3 DNA follows: TGTGCCAGCAGCCACCAGGGGGTTGGCTACGAGCAGTACTTC. Its translation is CASSHQGVGYEQYF. The chain combines TRBV11-2 with TRBJ2-5; 7 nucleotides match TRBD1. The closer fit of TRBJ2-7 to the DNA end suggests the J call may be wrong. The length of the CDR3 is 14 residues. The germline gives CDR1 SGHAT, CDR2 FQNNGV.

This chain uses TRBV6-1 with TRBJ1-2, with TRBD1 matching 9 bases. The CDR3 length is 15 residues. Trimming removed 1 base from V and 6 bases from J; junction bases left unmatched: 6. CDR1 is MNHNS, CDR2 SASEGT, per germline. Here the CDR3 reads CASSEGDGTGNGYTF. Here the CDR3 DNA reads TGTGCCAGCAGTGAAGGAGATGGGACAGGGAATGGCTACACCTTC.

This clone was observed a single time. The V and J genes are TRBV13 and TRBJ2-5; D might be TRBD2 (6 bases). The CDR3 totals 12 residues. Germline CDR1 is PRHDT and CDR2 is FYEKMQ (reference sequence). V was shortened by 5 bases and J by 11 bases, with 15 bases between the two germline ends. CDR3 in DNA: TGTGCCAGCAGCGCTGGACGCGGGGATCAGTACTTC. It is translated as CASSAGRGDQYF.

The chain joins TRBV9 to TRBJ2-1, with D uncertain. The germline V gene encodes CDR1 SGDLS and CDR2 YYNGEE. The CDR3 contains 12 residues. V was pared by 0 bases and J by 9 bases, with 7 bases between. CDR3 loop: CASSVGGGEQFF. DNA for the CDR3: TGTGCCAGCAGCGTAGGAGGTGGTGAGCAGTTCTTC.

The chain recombines TRBV30 with TRBJ2-5, with 7 bases that match TRBD2. The CDR3 extends over 14 amino acids. Germline assignment: CDR1 GTSNPN and CDR2 SVGIG (reference sequence). V trimming: 5 bases; J trimming: 5 bases; junction bases outside the gene matches: 11. CDR3 in amino acids: CAWGQGGIGETQYF. CDR3 DNA sequence: TGTGCCTGGGGTCAGGGAGGGATTGGGGAGACCCAGTACTTC. Drawing the rest from reference TRBV30 and TRBJ2-5, the complete variable domain is SQTIHQWPATLVQPVGSPLSLECTVEGTSNPNLYWYRQAAGRGLQLLFYSVGIGQISSEVPQNLSASRPQDRQFILSSKKLLLSDSGFYLCAWGQGGIGETQYFGPGTRLLVL.

The chain recombines TRBV19 with TRBJ2-3; 8 nucleotides line up with TRBD2. The trim removed 5 bases at V and 2 bases at J, leaving 6 bases unmatched. The CDR3 has 15 amino acids. Germline V gene sequence: CDR1 LNHDA, CDR2 SQIVND (reference sequence). The chain's CDR3 is CASSPEAGATDTQYF. The DNA for the CDR3 is TGTGCCAGTAGTCCAGAAGCGGGGGCCACAGATACGCAGTATTTT.

This clone was found a few times. The V and J genes are TRBV6-1 and TRBJ2-5, with D possibly TRBD2 on 6 matching bases. V was clipped by 5 bases and J by 2 bases, with 15 bases between them. The CDR3 totals 15 residues. Germline CDR1 is MNHNS and CDR2 is SASEGT. The DNA of the CDR3 is TGTGCCAGCAGTAAGCACGGGGGTGCACAAGAGACCCAGTACTTC. This gives the protein CASSKHGGAQETQYF.

This chain connects TRBV10-2 to TRBJ2-7; D remains ambiguous. Per germline, CDR1 WSHSY and CDR2 SAAADI. The V and J ends lost 7 bases and 5 bases respectively, with 18 bases between them. The CDR3 consists of 14 residues. CDR3 bases: TGCGCCAGCATAGATAGCCCCCCTGTTCACGAGCAGTACTTC. This encodes CASIDSPPVHEQYF.

The chain joins TRBV6-4 to TRBJ1-1; no reliable D call. Trimming removed 8 bases at V and 2 bases at J, with 15 bases between. Germline CDR1 MRHNA, CDR2 SNTAGT. The CDR3 extends over 14 amino acids. The CDR3 DNA sequence: TGTGCCAGCGAGCCGGGGAGGGAAAACACTGAAGCTTTCTTT. As protein: CASEPGRENTEAFF.

This clone showed up just a few times. This sequence joins TRBV19 and TRBJ1-1, with 11 bases identical to TRBD1. The germline V gene encodes CDR1 LNHDA and CDR2 SQIVND (reference sequence). Trimming removed 6 bases from V and 10 bases from J; junction bases left unmatched: 10. CDR3 length equals 14 residues. CDR3 amino acids: CASRDWTGGIAAFF. DNA for the CDR3: TGTGCCAGTAGGGATTGGACAGGGGGCATAGCAGCTTTCTTT.

This clone was seen a single time. V and J are TRBV7-2 and TRBJ2-3; 8 bases match TRBD1. The J segment lost 4 bases and the V segment lost 2 bases, leaving 5 bases of the junction unmatched. There are 15 residues in the CDR3. CDR1 SGHTA and CDR2 FQGNSA come from the germline V gene. The CDR3: CASSLSGQGADTQYF. CDR3 coding DNA: TGTGCCAGCAGCTTAAGCGGACAGGGCGCAGATACGCAGTATTTT.

The V and J genes are TRBV19 and TRBJ1-6; no clear D. The V gene's germline CDR1 is LNHDA and CDR2 SQIVND (reference sequence). The CDR3 runs to 15 residues. V dropped 5 bases and J dropped 4 bases, with 12 bases sitting between them. DNA of the CDR3: TGTGCCAGTAGTCCCGAACAGTTTTATAATTCACCCCTCCACTTT. Encoded protein: CASSPEQFYNSPLHF. Full variable domain (rest looked up from reference TRBV19 and TRBJ1-6): DGGITQSPKYLFRKEGQNVTLSCEQNLNHDAMYWYRQDPGQGLRLIYYSQIVNDFQKGDIAEGYSVSREKKESFPLTVTSAQKNPTAFYLCASSPEQFYNSPLHFGNGTRLTVT.

This clone was found a few times. The J gene is TRBJ2-1, the V gene TRBV7-8; 8 bases agree with TRBD2. Germline V gene sequence: CDR1 SGHVS, CDR2 FQNEAQ. The CDR3 covers 15 residues. With 8 bases clipped from V and 9 bases from J, the junction kept 15 bases outside the gene matches. The CDR3 is CASGPRGGRLFEQFF. The CDR3 DNA reads TGTGCCAGCGGCCCACGGGGGGGCCGATTATTTGAGCAGTTCTTC.

The rearrangement joins TRBV5-1 to TRBJ1-4, with D hard to call. Per the germline V gene, CDR1 is SGHRS and CDR2 is YFSETQ. The CDR3 covers 15 residues. V shed 1 base and J shed 2 bases, with 9 bases lying between them. The CDR3 nucleotides are TGCGCCAGCAGCTTGATCGGTAGCACTAATGAAAAACTGTTTTTT. Protein: CASSLIGSTNEKLFF. The variable domain in full, completed from reference TRBV5-1 and TRBJ1-4, reads KAGVTQTPRYLIKTRGQQVTLSCSPISGHRSVSWYQQTPGQGLQFLFEYFSETQRNKGNFPGRFSGRQFSNSRSEMNVSTLELGDSALYLCASSLIGSTNEKLFFGSGTQLSVL.

The gene calls are TRBV18 and TRBJ2-7; D possibly corresponds to TRBD1 (6 bases). V was shortened by 0 bases and J by 6 bases, with 12 bases between the two germline ends. The CDR3 is 14 residues long. The V gene's germline CDR1 is KGHSH and CDR2 LQKENI. CDR3 residues: CASSPPGRGGEQYF. The CDR3 coding sequence is TGTGCCAGCTCACCACCGGGCAGGGGTGGCGAGCAGTACTTC.

The rearrangement uses TRBV6-1 and TRBJ1-5, with a possible D match to TRBD1 (6 bases). Germline CDR1 reads MNHNS; CDR2 reads SASEGT. V lost 2 bases and J lost 0, with 8 bases in between. The CDR3 is 15 amino acids. The CDR3 here is CASSERGHSNQPQHF. The DNA for the CDR3 is TGTGCCAGCAGTGAACGGGGACATAGCAATCAGCCCCAGCATTTT.

As for this clone: Compared with germline, one end of the junction differs, possibly owing to a read error. This chain links TRBV5-1 with TRBJ2-7, with 7 bases fitting TRBD1. CDR3 length: 14 residues. Looked up from germline, CDR1 is SGHRS and CDR2 is YFSETQ. CDR3 bases: TGCGCCAGCAGCTTGGGGACAGGAACCTACGGGCAGTACTTC. Protein: CASSLGTGTYGQYF.

The rearrangement links TRBV5-4 to TRBJ2-1; 8 bases are a match to TRBD2. V lost 6 bases to trimming and J lost 5 bases; unmatched junction nucleotides: 16. This CDR3 is 17 amino acids long. The germline gives CDR1 SGHNT, CDR2 YYREEE (reference sequence). The CDR3 DNA follows: TGTGCCAGCATCCTAAAAAGCGGGGGTACCGGGGACAATGAGCAGTTCTTC. Translation: CASILKSGGTGDNEQFF.

This chain connects TRBV7-6 to TRBJ2-4; 12 nucleotides agree with TRBD2. Germline V gene lookup returns CDR1 SGHVS and CDR2 FNYEAQ. The CDR3 totals 18 residues. With 4 bases clipped from V and 1 base from J, the junction kept 8 bases outside the gene matches. The CDR3 nucleotides are TGTGCCAGCAGCTCCCTAGCGGGGGGGAGGGGGGCCAAAAACATTCAGTACTTC. This sequence encodes CASSSLAGGRGAKNIQYF.

For this clone: Other DNA sequences in the same sample also yield this CDR3. This chain joins TRBV7-9 and TRBJ1-1; perhaps TRBD1 as D (6 bases). The V gene lost 5 bases and the J gene lost 4 bases, with 11 bases spanning the gap. CDR1 is SEHNR, CDR2 FQNEAQ, per germline (reference sequence). This CDR3 has 13 amino acids. The CDR3 loop is CASSLDRLTEAFF. DNA for the CDR3: TGTGCCAGCAGCCTGGACAGACTCACTGAAGCTTTCTTT.

The rearrangement uses TRBV19 and TRBJ2-3, with TRBD2 identical over 10 bases. Germline assignment: CDR1 LNHDA and CDR2 SQIVND (reference sequence). The J segment lost 6 bases and the V segment lost 4 bases, leaving 7 bases of the junction unmatched. This CDR3 is 15 amino acids long. This CDR3 is CASSTSSGGSDTQYF. The CDR3 region has the DNA TGTGCCAGTAGTACGTCTAGCGGGGGAAGTGATACGCAGTATTTT.

This rearrangement joins TRBV13 to TRBJ1-2; no clear D. This CDR3 spans 14 amino acids. Germline V gene sequence: CDR1 PRHDT, CDR2 FYEKMQ (reference sequence). Trimming took 5 bases from V and 8 from J, leaving 18 bases between them. CDR3 sequence (DNA): TGTGCCAGCAGCATGAGGACGGGGTCTAAGGGCTACACCTTC. This gives the protein CASSMRTGSKGYTF.

V is TRBV7-2 and J is TRBJ2-2, with TRBD2 as a possible D gene (6 bases). The CDR3 contains 15 residues. Germline-derived CDR1 and CDR2 are SGHTA and FQGNSA. Trimming took 8 bases from V and 0 from J, leaving 13 bases between them. CDR3 protein: CASGSEGANTGELFF. In DNA form, the CDR3 reads TGTGCCAGCGGGTCGGAGGGCGCGAACACCGGGGAGCTGTTTTTT.

The J gene is TRBJ2-1, the V gene TRBV5-6; 10 bases align to TRBD2. V dropped 2 bases and J dropped 5; count of bases not matched to a gene: 16. This CDR3 spans 19 amino acids. The germline V gene encodes CDR1 SGHDT and CDR2 YYEEEE. CDR3 sequence: CASSFLAGASGRGDNEQFF. The CDR3 DNA reads as TGTGCCAGCAGCTTCCTAGCGGGGGCCTCCGGACGTGGCGACAATGAGCAGTTCTTC.

The chain has TRBV18 and TRBJ2-1; no definite D call. Per the germline V gene, CDR1 is KGHSH and CDR2 is LQKENI. V dropped 1 base and J dropped 0 bases, with 4 bases sitting between them. The CDR3 loop spans 14 amino acids. DNA for the CDR3: TGTGCCAGCTCACCACAGAGCTCCTACAATGAGCAGTTCTTC. Its protein is CASSPQSSYNEQFF.

The J gene is TRBJ1-6, the V gene TRBV11-2, with a weak D call TRBD1 (5 bases). This CDR3 has 15 amino acids. Trimming cost V 0 bases and J 8 bases, with 11 bases left between them. CDR1 SGHAT and CDR2 FQNNGV come from the germline V gene. The CDR3 is CASSLDGATYSPLHF. The CDR3 DNA reads TGTGCCAGCAGCTTAGATGGGGCCACGTATTCACCCCTCCACTTT.